This paragraph reports one TCR beta chain. This record comes from a study of blood T cell repertoires in COVID-19. V lost 3 bases and J lost 8; bases outside the gene matches: 13. Germline-derived CDR1 and CDR2 are SGHTA and FQGNSA. The CDR3 consists of 16 residues. Authors' data handling: Amplified reference gene primers provided the basis for estimating nucleated cell counts. Profiled with immunoSEQ multiplex PCR; TCRdb holds only in-frame clones, not every one. V, J and clone size reflect that table, while D and trimming were determined from the DNA. The table includes roughly 90,000 clones, around 87% detected once.

This sequence joins TRBV7-2 and TRBJ2-3; 8 nucleotides line up with TRBD2. The sample taken for sequencing was peripheral blood. The sequence derives from a man in his forties with acute or convalescent COVID-19. The CDR3 spells CASSFFAGGAGGTQYF. The CDR3 DNA follows: TGTGCCAGCAGCTTTTTTGCCGGGGGGGCAGGTGGTACGCAGTATTTT.